The 30 T cell receptor beta chains reported below all come from one sample, sequenced in a study of T-cell reconstitution after alpha-beta-depleted transplantation in children (dated by TCRdb to about 2016). Libraries were prepared through PCR. Sequencing took place on an Illumina HiSeq 2500. TCR library preparation used molecular barcoding, with unique molecular identifiers applied to normalize quantification of the TCRbeta repertoire. TCRdb redid the processing of the public reads, applying fastp at Q25 and MiXCR, and retained in-frame beta chains. Rows are combined by CDR3 protein, so each entry shows the most common genes and DNA. The sample yields 250,000 to 350,000 distinct CDR3 sequences; 9.9% were counted once. Roughly a tenth of the sample rests with the top ten. Sample: PBMCs from the stem cell graft donor, taken from the stem cell graft. The receptors originated from a human donor who donated a stem cell graft to a child with SCID.

In this sample, this clonotype turned up many times. The chain joins TRBV4-1 to TRBJ2-3, with 9 bases matching TRBD2. In germline, CDR1 is MGHRA, CDR2 YSYEKL. This CDR3 is 15 amino acids long. Unmatched junction bases numbered 2, after V lost 4 bases and J lost 0 bases. The CDR3 here is CASSPLAGSTDTQYF. CDR3 bases: TGCGCCAGCAGCCCGCTAGCGGGGAGCACAGATACGCAGTATTTT.

This clonotype was seen ten or more times. This chain joins TRBV5-1 and TRBJ1-1; D perhaps matches TRBD1 (5 bases). CDR1 SGHRS and CDR2 YFSETQ come from the germline V gene. Trimming took off 3 bases at V and 5 bases at J, with 17 bases between the two ends. This CDR3 comprises 15 residues. In nucleotides, the CDR3 is TGCGCCAGCAGCTCGACAGCCGCGATCGGGACTGAAGCTTTCTTT. Its protein product is CASSSTAAIGTEAFF.

Remarks on this clonotype: Just one base apart from a much larger clone, this may be a read error. The chain couples TRBV4-2 to TRBJ2-5; D possibly corresponds to TRBD2 (5 bases). Trimming stripped 0 bases from V and 5 bases from J, with 13 bases between. The CDR3 sequence is 15 residues long. Germline CDR1 LGHNA, CDR2 YNFKEQ. The CDR3 is CASSQDPGSWETQYF. DNA of the CDR3: TGTGCCAGCAGCCAAGATCCGGGGTCCTGGGAGACCCAGTACTTC.

This clonotype showed up many times. The CDR3 reads CASSLGPPTRNTEAFF. CDR3 DNA sequence: TGCGCCAGCAGCTTGGGACCTCCGACAAGGAACACTGAAGCTTTCTTT. This rearrangement joins TRBV5-1 to TRBJ1-1; D remains unclear. This CDR3 comprises 16 residues. Trimming pared 0 bases from V and 1 base from J, leaving 13 bases between. CDR1 is SGHRS and CDR2 is YFSETQ in the germline V gene.

In its sample, this clonotype was seen many times. CDR3 nucleotide sequence: TGTGCCAGCAGCGTAGCTAGCGGGGGCTACGAGCAGTACTTC. Translation: CASSVASGGYEQYF. This chain uses TRBV9 with TRBJ2-7, with 10 bases identical to TRBD2. The CDR3 contains 14 residues. After removal of 0 bases from V and 3 bases from J, the junction contained 0 bases not matched to a gene. Germline lookup yields CDR1 SGDLS and CDR2 YYNGEE.

This rearrangement joins TRBV19 to TRBJ2-2; D not resolved. This CDR3 contains 15 residues. Germline CDR1 reads LNHDA; CDR2 reads SQIVND (reference sequence). With 1 base removed from V and 6 bases from J, the gap between germline ends came to 12 bases. The DNA for the CDR3 is TGTGCCAGTAGTATAGCCCTGGGTTGGGCCGGGGAGCTGTTTTTT. This codes for CASSIALGWAGELFF.

The chain joins TRBV20-1 to TRBJ1-5; a weak D match, TRBD1 (6 bases). V was pared by 3 bases and J by 0 bases, with 9 bases between. The CDR3 consists of 14 residues. Germline CDR1 is DFQATT and CDR2 is SNEGSKA (reference sequence). The CDR3 sequence is CSARGHSSNQPQHF. Written as DNA, the CDR3 is TGCAGTGCTAGGGGACACAGTAGCAATCAGCCCCAGCATTTT.

The V gene is TRBV10-3, the J gene TRBJ2-1, with 8 nucleotides matching TRBD2. The CDR3 contains 15 residues. The junction had 12 bases not matched to a gene; V was cut back by 7 bases and J by 7 bases. CDR1 is ENHRY, CDR2 SYGVKD, per germline. This chain's CDR3 is CAIMGLASGQNEQFF. Here the CDR3 DNA reads TGTGCCATCATGGGCCTCGCTAGCGGGCAAAATGAGCAGTTCTTC.

This clonotype has more than one count but fewer than ten. V gene TRBV6-1 combines with J gene TRBJ1-2; 9 positions agree with TRBD1. CDR3 length equals 16 residues. The germline gives CDR1 MNHNS, CDR2 SASEGT. With V trimmed by 4 bases and J by 1 base, 7 bases remained unmatched. In nucleotides, the CDR3 is TGTGCCAGCAGTGCCTACGGACAGGGGAGTAACTATGGCTACACCTTC. Translation: CASSAYGQGSNYGYTF.

The chain links TRBV2 to TRBJ1-3; tentative D call: TRBD1 (6 bases). CDR3 length: 13 residues. V lost 8 bases to trimming and J lost 6 bases, with 14 bases between them. Germline V gene data show CDR1 as SNHLY and CDR2 as FYNNEI. DNA for the CDR3: TGTGCCAGCGGGGGCTCCCCGCTAAACACCATATATTTT. This translates into CASGGSPLNTIYF.

This clonotype showed up many times. The chain has TRBV7-9 and TRBJ2-2, with a tentative D call TRBD1 (5 bases). Trimming cost V 11 bases and J 4 bases, with 20 bases left between them. The CDR3 runs 15 residues. Germline V CDR1 and CDR2: SEHNR, FQNEAQ (reference sequence). CDR3 protein: CAGVLDKGRTGELFF. The CDR3 DNA sequence: TGTGCCGGCGTCCTGGACAAGGGTCGCACCGGGGAGCTGTTTTTT.

About this clonotype itself: Relative to the germline gene, one junction end is altered; a read error may explain this. The gene calls are TRBV12-3 or TRBV12-4 and TRBJ1-4; no reliable D call. The CDR3 runs to 12 residues. CDR3 nucleotide sequence: TGTGCCAGCAGTCCCACACTGACACCCCCGGTCTTT. Its translation: CASSPTLTPPVF.

A few counts support this clonotype. The CDR3, as DNA: TGTGCCAGCGCCCCGGGACAGCTAAATAATTCACCCCTCCACTTT. Translated: CASAPGQLNNSPLHF. The chain carries TRBV6-1 and TRBJ1-6; 7 nucleotides align to TRBD1. Losses at the gene ends were 8 bases for V and 5 bases for J; bases not matched to a gene: 9. CDR3 size: 15 residues. Germline loops: CDR1 MNHNS, CDR2 SASEGT.

This clonotype was counted a few times. This chain joins TRBV6-5 and TRBJ1-5; no clear D. CDR3 length: 14 residues. Germline V CDR1 and CDR2: MNHEY, SVGAGI. Trimming shortened V by 7 bases and J by 0 bases, and 10 bases separated the two germline ends. CDR3 amino acids: CASIREYSNQPQHF. The DNA for the CDR3 is TGTGCCAGCATTAGAGAATATAGCAATCAGCCCCAGCATTTT.

A few counts support this clonotype. The V and J genes are TRBV5-1 and TRBJ2-1; TRBD2 matches at 8 bases. The CDR3 totals 15 residues. The trim removed 4 bases at V and 9 bases at J, leaving 12 bases unmatched. Germline V CDR1 and CDR2: SGHRS, YFSETQ. DNA of the CDR3: TGCGCCAGCAGCACTCCGGGGGGGCCGAACTCTGAGCAGTTCTTC. Protein sequence: CASSTPGGPNSEQFF.

In its sample, this clonotype was seen many times. The chain recombines TRBV10-3 with TRBJ1-2; no definite D call. The CDR3 is 13 residues long. From germline, CDR1 is ENHRY and CDR2 SYGVKD. The V end lost 3 bases, the J end lost 3 bases, and 8 bases lay between the germline ends. CDR3 sequence reads: CAISDKSDYGYTF. CDR3 nucleotides: TGTGCCATCAGTGATAAGTCTGACTATGGCTACACCTTC.

The chain links TRBV12-3 or TRBV12-4 to TRBJ2-3; the D is unclear. The CDR3 spans 14 residues. With 5 bases removed from V and 2 bases from J, the gap between germline ends came to 11 bases. The CDR3 DNA follows: TGTGCCAGCAGTCCCCCGCGGATCACAGATACGCAGTATTTT. Its protein is CASSPPRITDTQYF.

This clonotype was detected ten times or more. J is TRBJ2-2 and V is TRBV5-1, with TRBD1 as a possible D gene (5 bases). The ends were cut back, 1 base at V and 7 bases at J, with 17 bases in the middle. This CDR3 has 16 residues. Germline V CDR1 and CDR2: SGHRS, YFSETQ. The CDR3 sequence is CASSLSGQGVNGELFF. CDR3 bases: TGCGCCAGCAGCTTGTCAGGACAAGGTGTTAACGGGGAGCTGTTTTTT.

This clonotype occurred many times. The V and J genes are TRBV9 and TRBJ2-3; D is uncertain. The CDR3 is made up of 13 amino acids. Germline V CDR1 and CDR2: SGDLS, YYNGEE. Trimming left V 3 bases short and J 0 bases short, with 5 bases between. The CDR3 spells CASSASSTDTQYF. In nucleotides, the CDR3 is TGTGCCAGCAGCGCCAGTAGCACAGATACGCAGTATTTT.

This clonotype was seen a few times. The chain uses TRBV5-1 and TRBJ2-3; D not certain. Per the germline V gene, CDR1 is SGHRS and CDR2 is YFSETQ. Trimming left V 0 bases short and J 2 bases short, with 10 bases between. The CDR3 spans 15 residues. The DNA of the CDR3 is TGCGCCAGCAGCTTGGAACAGAAGCCCACAGATACGCAGTATTTT. Translated: CASSLEQKPTDTQYF.

This clonotype has more than one count but fewer than ten. The rearrangement uses TRBV7-9 and TRBJ2-3; TRBD2 agrees at 13 bases. There are 17 residues in the CDR3. V lost 2 bases, J lost 2 bases, and 4 bases stayed unmatched. The V gene's germline CDR1 is SEHNR and CDR2 FQNEAQ (reference sequence). The DNA for the CDR3 is TGTGCCAGCAGCTTAATGACTAGCGGGGGGCCCACAGATACGCAGTATTTT. This sequence encodes CASSLMTSGGPTDTQYF. Looking up the rest from reference TRBV7-9 and TRBJ2-3 gives the full variable domain: DTGVSQNPRHKITKRGQNVTFRCDPISEHNRLYWYRQTLGQGPEFLTYFQNEAQLEKSRLLSDRFSAERPKGSFSTLEIQRTEQGDSAMYLCASSLMTSGGPTDTQYFGPGTRLTVL.

This clonotype was detected a few times. The chain couples TRBV20-1 to TRBJ1-5; 9 positions match TRBD1. The V segment lost 6 bases and the J segment 1 base; nucleotides outside the gene matches: 4. This CDR3 is 14 amino acids long. CDR1 DFQATT and CDR2 SNEGSKA come from the germline V gene (reference sequence). The CDR3, as DNA: TGCAGTGCGCAGGACAGGGGAAGCAATCAGCCCCAGCATTTT. It encodes CSAQDRGSNQPQHF.

This clonotype occurred a few times. The rearrangement joins TRBV7-6 to TRBJ2-5, with TRBD1 matching over 10 bases. V shed 5 bases, J shed 2 bases, and the junction held 8 bases outside the gene matches. The CDR3 contains 16 residues. CDR1 and CDR2 (germline): SGHVS, FNYEAQ. The CDR3 sequence is CASSLGQGSLQETQYF. DNA for the CDR3: TGTGCCAGCAGCCTGGGACAGGGGAGCCTACAAGAGACCCAGTACTTC.

The chain has TRBV5-1 and TRBJ2-5; D tentatively reads TRBD1 or TRBD2 (5 bases each). V was trimmed by 0 bases and J by 3 bases, leaving 15 bases between them. The germline CDR1 and CDR2 sequences are SGHRS and YFSETQ. The CDR3 has 16 amino acids. The CDR3 loop is CASSLAKGTLEETQYF. CDR3 DNA: TGCGCCAGCAGCTTGGCTAAAGGGACGTTAGAAGAGACCCAGTACTTC.

This clonotype has just a few counts. The V and J genes are TRBV5-4 and TRBJ2-3; the D gene could be TRBD1 or TRBD2 (5 bases each). This CDR3 has 12 residues. The V and J ends lost 4 bases and 5 bases respectively, with 8 bases between them. The germline V gene encodes CDR1 SGHNT and CDR2 YYREEE (reference sequence). CDR3 protein: CASSRGGDTQYF. CDR3 in DNA: TGTGCCAGCAGCCGTGGGGGAGATACGCAGTATTTT.

The V and J genes are TRBV15 and TRBJ2-5; TRBD1 matches at 9 bases. Germline V lookup: CDR1 LNHNV, CDR2 YYDKDF (reference sequence). This CDR3 region has 16 residues. The V gene end was trimmed by 3 bases and the J gene end by 4 bases; junction bases not matched to a gene: 9. In DNA form, the CDR3 reads TGTGCCACCAGCAGGGCACCCGGGACAGGGCGAGAGACCCAGTACTTC. This codes for CATSRAPGTGRETQYF.

The table lists this clonotype with a few counts. This chain connects TRBV20-1 to TRBJ2-7, with D possibly matching TRBD1 (5 bases). V was pared by 7 bases and J by 1 base, with 11 bases between. Per germline, CDR1 DFQATT and CDR2 SNEGSKA (reference sequence). The CDR3 loop spans 12 amino acids. CDR3 loop: CSVSDRSYEQYF. The CDR3 DNA reads as TGCAGTGTGTCCGACAGATCCTACGAGCAGTACTTC.

This clonotype showed up just a few times. This chain links TRBV5-1 with TRBJ2-3, with D unclear. CDR3 size: 13 residues. With 2 bases removed from V and 1 base from J, the gap between germline ends came to 5 bases. CDR1 is SGHRS, CDR2 YFSETQ, per germline. The CDR3 coding sequence is TGCGCCAGCAGCTTTCAAGGCACAGATACGCAGTATTTT. Translating it yields CASSFQGTDTQYF.

This chain uses TRBV5-1 with TRBJ1-2; tentative D call: TRBD1 (6 bases). This CDR3 has 14 residues. Trimming left V 0 bases short and J 5 bases short, with 11 bases between. CDR1 and CDR2 from the germline V gene are SGHRS and YFSETQ. CDR3 region: CASSLGAGDYGYTF. The DNA for the CDR3 is TGCGCCAGCAGCTTGGGCGCAGGGGATTATGGCTACACCTTC.

The rearrangement links TRBV25-1 to TRBJ1-1; D gene ambiguous. The CDR3 consists of 11 residues. Germline CDR1 and CDR2: MGHDK and SYGVNS. V gave up 3 bases and J gave up 7 bases, with 6 bases separating them. CDR3 nucleotide sequence: TGTGCCAGCAGTGAGGTTGGTGAAGCTTTCTTT. Amino acid sequence: CASSEVGEAFF.